This entry lists 26 T cell receptor beta chains sequenced from one sample in a study of identical twins. TCRdb used MiXCR to reprocess the 5' RACE reads, holding one entry per CDR3 protein. Of about 240,000 distinct CDR3 sequences in the sample, approximately 7.3% were seen once. These records were also assigned to another study, of yellow fever vaccine responses in identical twins.

Source material: CD8+ T cells sorted from blood. The receptors originated from a woman aged 18-29 years in good health.

This chain joins TRBV20-1 and TRBJ2-2; 9 bases line up with TRBD1. The junction had 11 bases not matched to a gene; V was cut back by 0 bases and J by 3 bases. CDR1 and CDR2 from the germline V gene are DFQATT and SNEGSKA (reference sequence). The CDR3 has 18 amino acids. The CDR3 here is CSARDWGQGGFDTGELFF. Here the CDR3 DNA reads TGCAGTGCTAGAGATTGGGGACAGGGCGGATTCGACACCGGGGAGCTGTTTTTT.

This clonotype occurred a few times. The rearrangement uses TRBV27 and TRBJ2-7; no clear D. From germline, CDR1 is MNHEY and CDR2 SMNVEV (reference sequence). This CDR3 has 14 residues. Trimming took off 3 bases at V and 0 bases at J, with 9 bases between the two ends. The CDR3 region has the DNA TGTGCCAGCAGTTTTGGCGGTGGCTCCTACGAGCAGTACTTC. Its protein is CASSFGGGSYEQYF.

The chain employs TRBV15 and TRBJ2-6, with a possible D match to TRBD2 (5 bases). Trimming shortened V by 2 bases and J by 0 bases, and 11 bases separated the two germline ends. Looked up from germline, CDR1 is LNHNV and CDR2 is YYDKDF (reference sequence). The CDR3 covers 17 residues. Here the CDR3 reads CATSRTGLFSGANVLTF. CDR3 DNA sequence: TGTGCCACCAGCAGAACCGGACTGTTCTCTGGGGCCAACGTCCTGACTTTC.

This clonotype appeared a few times. The rearrangement links TRBV14 to TRBJ2-1; tentatively, D is TRBD1 or TRBD2 (5 bases each). The V gene's germline CDR1 is SGHDN and CDR2 FVKESK. CDR3 length: 13 residues. V was clipped by 4 bases and J by 10 bases, with 14 bases between them. The CDR3 sequence is CASSLTGPGEQFF. The CDR3 DNA sequence: TGTGCCAGCAGCCTTACGGGACCCGGGGAGCAGTTCTTC.

The chain links TRBV28 to TRBJ1-1; a possible D gene is TRBD1 (6 bases). Germline-derived CDR1 and CDR2 are MDHEN and SYDVKM. The CDR3 is made up of 13 amino acids. V was pared by 6 bases and J by 2 bases, with 10 bases between. The CDR3 coding sequence is TGTGCCAGCAGCTGGACAGATAACACTGAAGCTTTCTTT. This encodes CASSWTDNTEAFF.

This clonotype showed up many times. The chain is built from TRBV10-3 and TRBJ1-5; 8 positions agree with TRBD1. The CDR3 loop spans 14 amino acids. CDR1 and CDR2 from the germline V gene are ENHRY and SYGVKD. J gave up 3 bases and V 10 bases, and 8 bases lay outside the gene matches. The CDR3 nucleotides are TGTGCCACCCTCGACAGGGGATTCAATCAGCCCCAGCATTTT. This translates into CATLDRGFNQPQHF.

This clonotype has at least ten counts. The chain is built from TRBV7-8 and TRBJ2-1; 11 positions agree with TRBD2. The CDR3 has 17 amino acids. Germline V lookup: CDR1 SGHVS, CDR2 FQNEAQ. Losses at the gene ends were 1 base for V and 3 bases for J; bases not matched to a gene: 5. CDR3 DNA sequence: TGTGCCAGCAGCTTAGAAGGGACTAGCGGACTCTACAATGAGCAGTTCTTC. This gives the protein CASSLEGTSGLYNEQFF.

The chain employs TRBV20-1 and TRBJ2-1, with D unclear. This CDR3 contains 15 residues. Germline assignment: CDR1 DFQATT and CDR2 SNEGSKA (reference sequence). V was trimmed by 3 bases and J by 9 bases, leaving 21 bases between them. CDR3 sequence (DNA): TGCAGTGCTAGGGACCGCGTTCCCCCCGCCGTTGAGCAGTTCTTC. Translated: CSARDRVPPAVEQFF.

This clonotype was picked up many times. The CDR3: CASSQDPGYNQPQHF. The CDR3 nucleotides are TGCGCCAGCAGCCAAGATCCCGGCTACAATCAGCCCCAGCATTTT. V gene TRBV4-1 combines with J gene TRBJ1-5; D ambiguous. The germline CDR1 and CDR2 sequences are MGHRA and YSYEKL. V lost 0 bases and J lost 3, with 9 bases in between. The CDR3 totals 15 residues.

This clonotype was observed many times. The chain combines TRBV29-1 with TRBJ2-2; TRBD2 agrees at 10 bases. J gave up 2 bases and V 2 bases, and 11 bases lay outside the gene matches. The CDR3 length is 18 residues. Germline CDR1 and CDR2: SQVTM and ANQGSEA. The CDR3 region is CSVETTTRTSGNTGELFF. The CDR3 coding sequence is TGCAGCGTTGAAACCACAACTCGGACTAGCGGAAACACCGGGGAGCTGTTTTTT.

V and J are TRBV12-3 or TRBV12-4 and TRBJ1-2, with TRBD1 as a possible D gene (6 bases). V was trimmed by 5 bases and J by 7 bases, leaving 11 bases between them. This CDR3 contains 12 residues. CDR3 in amino acids: CASSAGVAGYTF. The CDR3 coding sequence is TGTGCCAGCAGTGCAGGGGTGGCTGGCTACACCTTC.

In its sample, this clonotype was seen a few times. The rearrangement links TRBV10-3 to TRBJ2-7, with a weak D call TRBD2 (6 bases). CDR1 and CDR2 (germline): ENHRY, SYGVKD. This CDR3 contains 11 residues. The V and J ends lost 0 bases and 9 bases respectively, with 6 bases between them. CDR3 sequence reads: CAISESRGQYF. The CDR3 nucleotides read TGTGCCATCAGTGAGTCGCGGGGGCAGTACTTC.

In its sample, this clonotype was seen a few times. V and J are TRBV11-2 and TRBJ1-2; unclear D gene. The CDR3 consists of 10 residues. Trimming stripped 2 bases from V and 8 bases from J, with 3 bases between. Germline V gene sequence: CDR1 SGHAT, CDR2 FQNNGV. This chain's CDR3 is CASSLRGYTF. CDR3 nucleotide sequence: TGTGCCAGCAGCTTACGGGGCTACACCTTC.

This clonotype has only a few counts. The chain employs TRBV7-3 and TRBJ2-1; no reliable D call. Germline-derived CDR1 and CDR2 are SGHTA and FQGTGA. V was shortened by 5 bases and J by 5 bases, with 10 bases between the two germline ends. The CDR3 runs to 13 residues. The CDR3 DNA sequence: TGTGCCAGCAGCCCGGACGTCAACAATGAGCAGTTCTTC. Protein sequence: CASSPDVNNEQFF.

This chain connects TRBV2 to TRBJ2-1, with 8 bases identical to TRBD2. Germline V gene sequence: CDR1 SNHLY, CDR2 FYNNEI. The junction had 6 bases not matched to a gene; V was cut back by 4 bases and J by 4 bases. The CDR3 consists of 15 residues. The CDR3 sequence is CASSGASGPYNEQFF. The CDR3 DNA follows: TGTGCCAGCAGTGGCGCTAGCGGGCCATACAATGAGCAGTTCTTC. The whole variable domain, filled in from reference TRBV2 and TRBJ2-1, reads EPEVTQTPSHQVTQMGQEVILRCVPISNHLYFYWYRQILGQKVEFLVSFYNNEISEKSEIFDDQFSVERPDGSNFTLKIRSTKLEDSAMYFCASSGASGPYNEQFFGPGTRLTVL.

This clonotype showed up just a few times. The rearrangement links TRBV11-2 to TRBJ2-7; D might be TRBD1 or TRBD2, each matching 5 bases. The CDR3 covers 17 residues. Trimming pared 3 bases from V and 0 bases from J, leaving 18 bases between. Looked up from germline, CDR1 is SGHAT and CDR2 is FQNNGV. Here the CDR3 reads CASSFRRTAGTSYEQYF. In DNA, the CDR3 is TGTGCCAGCAGCTTCCGGCGAACCGCCGGGACCTCCTACGAGCAGTACTTC.

This clonotype has a handful of counts. The chain recombines TRBV29-1 with TRBJ1-3; D not certain. Germline V gene data show CDR1 as SQVTM and CDR2 as ANQGSEA. This CDR3 is 14 amino acids long. The germline V and J ends were trimmed by 0 bases and 0 bases, with 6 bases remaining between them. This chain's CDR3 is CSVEDRDSGNTIYF. The CDR3 DNA reads as TGCAGCGTTGAAGATCGGGACTCTGGAAACACCATATATTTT. The entire variable domain, with the rest obtained from reference TRBV29-1 and TRBJ1-3, is as follows: SAVISQKPSRDICQRGTSLTIQCQVDSQVTMMFWYRQQPGQSLTLIATANQGSEATYESGFVIDKFPISRPNLTFSTLTVSNMSPEDSSIYLCSVEDRDSGNTIYFGEGSWLTVV.

This clonotype appeared many times. The chain combines TRBV9 with TRBJ1-2; possible D gene TRBD1, 5 bases. The CDR3 has 12 residues. The V end was cut by 2 bases, the J end by 5 bases, with 7 bases between. From germline, CDR1 is SGDLS and CDR2 YYNGEE. The CDR3 bases are TGTGCCAGCAGCGTGGGGCCGTATGGCTACACCTTC. It codes for CASSVGPYGYTF.

This clonotype was detected many times. The rearrangement links TRBV29-1 to TRBJ2-1; 12 bases are shared with TRBD2. This CDR3 spans 17 amino acids. The germline V gene has CDR1 SQVTM and CDR2 ANQGSEA. With 3 bases clipped from V and 0 bases from J, the junction kept 6 bases outside the gene matches. The CDR3 loop is CSVEGLAGGRSYNEQFF. In DNA form, the CDR3 reads TGCAGCGTTGAGGGTCTAGCGGGAGGGCGCTCCTACAATGAGCAGTTCTTC.

Of note for this clonotype: A read error may produce the germline difference seen at one junction end. The J gene is TRBJ2-3, the V gene TRBV11-2; a possible D gene is TRBD2 (5 bases). Germline V gene data show CDR1 as SGHAT and CDR2 as FQNNGV. This CDR3 contains 17 residues. The chain's CDR3 is CASSFPRLDSSTDTRYF. The CDR3 region has the DNA TGTGCCAGCAGCTTCCCTAGGCTTGATTCTAGCACAGATACGCGGTATTTT.

The chain has TRBV27 and TRBJ1-1; D remains unclear. Trimming cost V 0 bases and J 9 bases, with 11 bases left between them. Germline CDR1 reads MNHEY; CDR2 reads SMNVEV (reference sequence). The CDR3 covers 13 residues. This chain's CDR3 is CASSLSGFGQAFF. The CDR3 coding sequence is TGTGCCAGCAGTTTATCAGGTTTTGGACAAGCTTTCTTT.

V usage is TRBV29-1 and J usage is TRBJ2-6; tentatively, D is TRBD1 (5 bases). Per the germline V gene, CDR1 is SQVTM and CDR2 is ANQGSEA. The CDR3 runs 18 residues. Between the trimmed V and J ends, which lost 1 base and 0 bases, there was a span of 16 bases. For the CDR3, the DNA is TGCAGCGTTGAAGCAGGGCTCTACGACCGCTCTGGGGCCAACGTCCTGACTTTC. It is translated as CSVEAGLYDRSGANVLTF.

This clonotype was detected many times. V gene TRBV7-8 combines with J gene TRBJ2-3; D is perhaps TRBD1 (5 bases). The CDR3 consists of 19 residues. V lost 2 bases to trimming and J lost 1 base, with 22 bases between them. Germline V CDR1 and CDR2: SGHVS, FQNEAQ. This CDR3 is CASSLSRGLGSHGTDTQYF. The CDR3 DNA reads as TGTGCCAGCAGCTTATCTAGGGGATTGGGGTCTCATGGCACAGATACGCAGTATTTT. Full variable domain (missing parts from reference TRBV7-8 and TRBJ2-3): GAGVSQSPRYKVAKRGQDVALRCDPISGHVSLFWYQQALGQGPEFLTYFQNEAQLDKSGLPSDRFFAERPEGSVSTLKIQRTQQEDSAVYLCASSLSRGLGSHGTDTQYFGPGTRLTVL.

This clonotype was counted once. V usage is TRBV7-8 and J usage is TRBJ2-1, with D unresolved. The CDR3 extends over 16 amino acids. The germline V and J ends were trimmed by 1 base and 5 bases, with 15 bases remaining between them. Germline-derived CDR1 and CDR2 are SGHVS and FQNEAQ. CDR3 residues: CASSLVSIALHNEQFF. Here the CDR3 DNA reads TGTGCCAGCAGCTTAGTTTCAATAGCACTCCACAATGAGCAGTTCTTC. Using reference TRBV7-8 and TRBJ2-1 for the parts outside the CDR3, the full variable domain is GAGVSQSPRYKVAKRGQDVALRCDPISGHVSLFWYQQALGQGPEFLTYFQNEAQLDKSGLPSDRFFAERPEGSVSTLKIQRTQQEDSAVYLCASSLVSIALHNEQFFGPGTRLTVL.

The rearrangement joins TRBV27 to TRBJ2-5, with 10 bases aligning to TRBD2. Germline assignment: CDR1 MNHEY and CDR2 SMNVEV (reference sequence). The trim removed 5 bases at V and 5 bases at J, leaving 11 bases unmatched. The CDR3 extends over 16 amino acids. CDR3 nucleotide sequence: TGTGCCAGCAGTAGCCAGCGGGAGGGCCTTTTGGAGACCCAGTACTTC. This gives the protein CASSSQREGLLETQYF.

This clonotype was detected a few times. The rearrangement uses TRBV20-1 and TRBJ2-1; TRBD2 is a possible D gene (5 bases). In germline, CDR1 is DFQATT, CDR2 SNEGSKA (reference sequence). Trimming shortened V by 3 bases and J by 4 bases, and 16 bases separated the two germline ends. This CDR3 region has 15 residues. Here the CDR3 DNA reads TGCAGTGCTAGGGGCCGGGATAGGGCGTACAATGAGCAGTTCTTC. Protein product: CSARGRDRAYNEQFF.